The 9 T cell receptor beta chains presented below share a single source sample, sequenced in a study of spatial heterogeneity in lung cancer (dated by TCRdb to between 2018 and 2021). Receptor libraries were prepared by 5' RACE. The data were produced on a NextSeq 500. TCRdb ran its own pipeline on the public reads, namely fastp trimming at Q25 and MiXCR clone calling, and kept in-frame beta chains. CDR3 protein duplicates are merged, each entry listing the most common genes and DNA. The sample contains 45,000 or so distinct CDR3 sequences, about 10% of them found a single time. The ten biggest clones cover 42% of the sample. The sample's time point, from its label and the paper: sample taken at primary tumor resection. Whole RNA extracted from tumor and nontumor lung tissue, or from cryopreserved PBMC samples, was used for TCR sequencing without cell sorting. Sequencing used PBMCs, obtained at surgery. These receptors were obtained from a female donor with early-stage non-small cell lung cancer.

The V and J genes are TRBV3-1 and TRBJ2-5; TRBD2 might be the D (5 bases). The CDR3 length is 15 residues. Looked up from germline, CDR1 is LGHDT and CDR2 is YNNKEL (reference sequence). V was shortened by 0 bases and J by 1 base, with 9 bases between the two germline ends. CDR3 region: CASSQERTSQETQYF. CDR3 nucleotides: TGTGCCAGCAGCCAAGAACGAACTAGCCAAGAGACCCAGTACTTC.

To note about this clonotype: An end of the junction does not agree with germline; a read error may underlie this. The genes are TRBV7-8 and TRBJ1-2, with 8 bases matching TRBD1. There are 13 residues in the CDR3. CDR1 is SGHVS and CDR2 is FQNEAQ in the germline V gene. The CDR3 DNA is TGTGCCAGCAGCTCCCCAGGGGGCTATGGCGACACCTTC. Amino acids: CASSSPGGYGDTF.

The table lists this clonotype with many counts. The CDR3 spells CASSLEQTQYF. The CDR3 DNA follows: TGTGCCAGCAGCTTAGAGCAGACCCAGTACTTC. The chain uses TRBV7-9 and TRBJ2-5; D gene unclear. In germline, CDR1 is SEHNR, CDR2 FQNEAQ (reference sequence). Trimming cost V 1 base and J 6 bases, with 3 bases left between them. The CDR3 length is 11 residues.

This clonotype was seen ten or more times. This chain joins TRBV29-1 and TRBJ1-2, with D perhaps TRBD1 (5 bases). The germline V and J ends were trimmed by 8 bases and 3 bases, with 10 bases remaining between them. From germline, CDR1 is SQVTM and CDR2 ANQGSEA. CDR3 length: 11 amino acids. CDR3 sequence reads: CSLGRDYGYTF. The CDR3 coding sequence is TGCAGCCTTGGCAGGGACTATGGCTACACCTTC.

Ten or more counts support this clonotype. The V gene is TRBV19, the J gene TRBJ2-1; perhaps TRBD1 as D (7 bases). Germline V gene data show CDR1 as LNHDA and CDR2 as SQIVND (reference sequence). The CDR3 length is 14 residues. The V gene lost 5 bases and the J gene lost 7 bases, with 15 bases spanning the gap. The CDR3 protein is CASSWQGEVNEQFF. Written as DNA, the CDR3 is TGTGCCAGTAGTTGGCAGGGGGAGGTAAATGAGCAGTTCTTC.

The V call is TRBV27, the J call TRBJ2-7, with 7 bases aligning to TRBD1. Germline V gene sequence: CDR1 MNHEY, CDR2 SMNVEV (reference sequence). V trimming: 6 bases; J trimming: 3 bases; junction bases outside the gene matches: 11. The CDR3 consists of 15 residues. The CDR3 is CASRHRGPGFYEQYF. The CDR3 DNA follows: TGTGCCAGCAGACACAGGGGCCCCGGTTTCTACGAGCAGTACTTC.

A few counts support this clonotype. The gene calls are TRBV3-1 and TRBJ2-7; 8 bases fit TRBD1. Germline loops: CDR1 LGHDT, CDR2 YNNKEL (reference sequence). The CDR3 has 15 amino acids. J lost 3 bases, V lost 3 bases, and 7 bases had no gene match. The CDR3 DNA sequence: TGTGCCAGCAGCCAGGGACAGGCTGCTTACTACGAGCAGTACTTC. Encoded protein: CASSQGQAAYYEQYF.

In this sample, this clonotype turned up a few times. The chain employs TRBV7-2 and TRBJ2-1, with D hard to call. Per germline, CDR1 SGHTA and CDR2 FQGNSA. V lost 2 bases and J 3 bases, leaving 5 bases between the germline ends. The CDR3 is made up of 13 amino acids. CDR3 nucleotide sequence: TGTGCCAGCAGCTTAACAGTCTACAATGAGCAGTTCTTC. This gives the protein CASSLTVYNEQFF.

This clonotype was picked up a small number of times. This chain connects TRBV7-9 to TRBJ2-2; D tentatively reads TRBD1 or TRBD2 (5 bases each). Germline loops: CDR1 SEHNR, CDR2 FQNEAQ (reference sequence). V was shortened by 6 bases and J by 2 bases, with 19 bases between the two germline ends. The CDR3 is made up of 17 amino acids. The CDR3 DNA is TGTGCCAGCAGGGCAGCGATGCCGGGACCCAACACCGGGGAGCTGTTTTTT. This encodes CASRAAMPGPNTGELFF.